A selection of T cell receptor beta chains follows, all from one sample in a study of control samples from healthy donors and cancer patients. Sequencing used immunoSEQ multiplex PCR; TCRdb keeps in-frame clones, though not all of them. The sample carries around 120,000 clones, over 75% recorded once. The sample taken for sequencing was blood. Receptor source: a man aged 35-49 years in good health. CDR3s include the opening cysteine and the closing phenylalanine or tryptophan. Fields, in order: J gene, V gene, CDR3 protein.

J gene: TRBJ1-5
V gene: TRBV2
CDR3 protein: CASTGLLSNQPQHF

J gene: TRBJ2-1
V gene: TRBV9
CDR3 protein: CASSPLRGTGGLYNEQFF

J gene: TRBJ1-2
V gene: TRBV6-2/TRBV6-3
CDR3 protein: CASIPELNYGYTF

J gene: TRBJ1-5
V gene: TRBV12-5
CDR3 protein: CASGLASGWYQPQHF

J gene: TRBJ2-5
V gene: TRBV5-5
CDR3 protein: CASSLGLADETQYF

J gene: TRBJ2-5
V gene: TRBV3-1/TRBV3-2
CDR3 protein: CASSTSGVGGETQYF

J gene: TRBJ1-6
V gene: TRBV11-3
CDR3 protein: CASSLVGQTSSYNSPLHF

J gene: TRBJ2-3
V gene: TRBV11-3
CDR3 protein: CASSLARTSGDTQYF

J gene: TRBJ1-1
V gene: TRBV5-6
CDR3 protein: CASSLLGRTGSSDEAFF

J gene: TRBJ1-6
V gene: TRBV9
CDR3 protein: CASSVGDSQINNSPLHF

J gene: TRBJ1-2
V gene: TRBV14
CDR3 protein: CASSQDPRTGPANYGYTF

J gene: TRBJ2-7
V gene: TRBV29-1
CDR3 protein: CRKGSPIRTVSSYEQYF

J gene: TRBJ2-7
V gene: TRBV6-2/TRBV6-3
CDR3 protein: CASSRTSGGNYEQYF

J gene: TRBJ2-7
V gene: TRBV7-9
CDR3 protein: CASSPTGGTYEQYF

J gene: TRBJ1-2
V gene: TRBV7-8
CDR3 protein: CASSLAGQGAFGYTF

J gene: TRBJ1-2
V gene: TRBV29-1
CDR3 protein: CSAPGRNYGYTF

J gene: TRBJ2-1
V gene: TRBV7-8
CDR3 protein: CASSSDRVIQGNEQFF

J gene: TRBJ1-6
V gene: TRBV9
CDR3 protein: CASSASGTRASPLHF

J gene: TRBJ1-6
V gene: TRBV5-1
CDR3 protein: CASSLTGGSPLHF

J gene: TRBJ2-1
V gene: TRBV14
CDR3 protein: CASSLTGTTGGEQFF

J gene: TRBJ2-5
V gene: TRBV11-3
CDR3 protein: CASRGGAQVQETQYF

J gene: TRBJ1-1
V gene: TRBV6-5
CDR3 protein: CASSYVPKLGTEAFF

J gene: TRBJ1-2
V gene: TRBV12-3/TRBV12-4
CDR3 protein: CASSSGQGGGYTF

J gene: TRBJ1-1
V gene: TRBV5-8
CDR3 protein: CASSLGRTTEAFF

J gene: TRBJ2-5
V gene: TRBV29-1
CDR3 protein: CSVGGLGRGLEETQYF

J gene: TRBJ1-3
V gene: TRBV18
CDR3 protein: CASSPSTSSGNTIYF

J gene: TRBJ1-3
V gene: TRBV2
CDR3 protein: CASSDRGYSGNTIYF

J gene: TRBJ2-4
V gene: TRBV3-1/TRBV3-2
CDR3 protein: CASSQAAGGPYIQYF

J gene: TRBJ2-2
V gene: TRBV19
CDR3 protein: CASKTGIDTGELFF

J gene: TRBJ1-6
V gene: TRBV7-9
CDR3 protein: CASSLMGGSSYNSPLHF

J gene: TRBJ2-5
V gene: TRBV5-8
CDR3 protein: CASSSQGLAGETQYF